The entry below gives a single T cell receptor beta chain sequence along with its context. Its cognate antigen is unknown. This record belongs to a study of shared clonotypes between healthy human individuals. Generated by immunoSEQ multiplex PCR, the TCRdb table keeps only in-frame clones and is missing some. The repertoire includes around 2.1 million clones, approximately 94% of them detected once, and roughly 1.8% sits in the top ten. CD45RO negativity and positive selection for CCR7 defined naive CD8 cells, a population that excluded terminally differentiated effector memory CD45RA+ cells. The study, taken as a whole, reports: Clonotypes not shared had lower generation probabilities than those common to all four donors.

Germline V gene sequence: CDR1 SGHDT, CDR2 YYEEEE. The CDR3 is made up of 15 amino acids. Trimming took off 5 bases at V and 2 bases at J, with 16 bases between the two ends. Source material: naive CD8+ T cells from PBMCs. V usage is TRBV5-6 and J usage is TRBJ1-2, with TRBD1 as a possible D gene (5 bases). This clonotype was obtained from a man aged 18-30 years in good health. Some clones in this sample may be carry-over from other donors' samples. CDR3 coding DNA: TGTGCCAGCAGTTCCGGGACTCTGTTGAACTATGGCTACACCTTC. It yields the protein CASSSGTLLNYGYTF.